Below are 15 T cell receptor beta chains sequenced from a single sample in a study of T-cell memory formation after mild COVID-19. TCRdb passed the 5' RACE reads through MiXCR, listing each CDR3 protein once. The data show about 560,000 distinct CDR3 sequences, roughly 22% seen once. The material sequenced was PBMCs or a T cell subset sorted from them (not recorded which). Every receptor here comes from an adult woman who had mild COVID-19 (a few samples of this study predate the infection). Cell type and time point are not known.

V and J are TRBV27 and TRBJ1-1, with a possible D match to TRBD1 (6 bases). Germline CDR1 reads MNHEY; CDR2 reads SMNVEV (reference sequence). V was pared by 5 bases and J by 5 bases, with 15 bases between. This CDR3 spans 14 amino acids. CDR3 loop: CASSLNRARTEAFF. The CDR3 region has the DNA TGTGCCAGCAGTCTCAACAGGGCGAGGACTGAAGCTTTCTTT.

The CDR3 loop reads CASSPRIRENIQYF. The DNA for the CDR3 is TGCGCCAGCAGCCCCCGCATAAGGGAAAACATTCAGTACTTC. The chain joins TRBV4-3 to TRBJ2-4, with D unresolved. The CDR3 has 14 residues. V was cut by 4 bases and J by 5 bases, with 12 bases left in between. Germline CDR1 is LGHNA and CDR2 is YSLEER.

The chain couples TRBV19 to TRBJ2-2; 9 bases match TRBD1. V dropped 5 bases and J dropped 5; count of bases not matched to a gene: 6. This CDR3 region has 15 residues. Per the germline V gene, CDR1 is LNHDA and CDR2 is SQIVND (reference sequence). CDR3 residues: CASSVQGARTGELFF. CDR3 sequence (DNA): TGTGCCAGTAGTGTACAGGGGGCGCGAACCGGGGAGCTGTTTTTT.

This clonotype was detected only a few times. The V and J genes are TRBV18 and TRBJ2-5; maybe TRBD2 (5 bases). V gave up 3 bases and J gave up 2 bases, with 13 bases separating them. The V gene's germline CDR1 is KGHSH and CDR2 LQKENI. The CDR3 extends over 15 amino acids. Here the CDR3 reads CASSPSTRPQETQYF. CDR3 bases: TGTGCCAGCTCACCTTCCACTAGGCCTCAAGAGACCCAGTACTTC.

J is TRBJ2-7 and V is TRBV18; D may be TRBD2 (5 bases). V gave up 3 bases and J gave up 6 bases, with 12 bases separating them. In germline, CDR1 is KGHSH, CDR2 LQKENI. The CDR3 totals 13 residues. CDR3 loop: CASSPQKLGEQYF. The CDR3 bases are TGTGCCAGCTCACCCCAGAAACTAGGCGAGCAGTACTTC. The variable domain in full, with the rest retrieved from reference TRBV18 and TRBJ2-7, is NAGVMQNPRHLVRRRGQEARLRCSPMKGHSHVYWYRQLPEEGLKFMVYLQKENIIDESGMPKERFSAEFPKEGPSILRIQQVVRGDSAAYFCASSPQKLGEQYFGPGTRLTVT.

The chain joins TRBV4-1 to TRBJ1-2; tentative D call: TRBD1 (5 bases). Trimming pared 4 bases from V and 7 bases from J, leaving 7 bases between. The CDR3 consists of 11 residues. Germline-derived CDR1 and CDR2 are MGHRA and YSYEKL. CDR3 nucleotides: TGCGCCAGCAGCCGGGACCGTGGCTACACCTTC. This codes for CASSRDRGYTF.

The chain carries TRBV5-1 and TRBJ2-2; 7 bases line up with TRBD1. Losses at the gene ends were 0 bases for V and 5 bases for J; bases not matched to a gene: 7. This CDR3 has 16 residues. Germline CDR1 and CDR2: SGHRS and YFSETQ. This CDR3 is CASSLAPGGITGELFF. CDR3 in DNA: TGCGCCAGCAGCTTGGCCCCAGGGGGAATTACCGGGGAGCTGTTTTTT. The whole variable domain, filled in from reference TRBV5-1 and TRBJ2-2, reads KAGVTQTPRYLIKTRGQQVTLSCSPISGHRSVSWYQQTPGQGLQFLFEYFSETQRNKGNFPGRFSGRQFSNSRSEMNVSTLELGDSALYLCASSLAPGGITGELFFGEGSRLTVL.

This clonotype was seen ten or more times. The chain carries TRBV30 and TRBJ2-5, with 13 bases lining up with TRBD2. CDR1 and CDR2 from the germline V gene are GTSNPN and SVGIG (reference sequence). Losses at the gene ends were 0 bases for V and 2 bases for J; bases not matched to a gene: 15. The CDR3 extends over 20 amino acids. This CDR3 reads CAWSVSRTSGRRLSQETQYF. Written as DNA, the CDR3 is TGTGCCTGGAGTGTATCCCGGACTAGCGGGAGACGACTGTCACAAGAGACCCAGTACTTC.

The rearrangement joins TRBV6-5 to TRBJ1-1; D is unresolved. Germline CDR1 and CDR2: MNHEY and SVGAGI. The CDR3 is 14 residues long. V lost 4 bases and J lost 4, with 13 bases in between. The CDR3 region is CASSLFKSGTEAFF. Written as DNA, the CDR3 is TGTGCCAGCAGTTTGTTCAAGAGCGGCACTGAAGCTTTCTTT.

The gene calls are TRBV6-2 or TRBV6-3 and TRBJ2-7; a weak D match, TRBD1 (5 bases). The V gene lost 6 bases and the J gene lost 4 bases, with 10 bases spanning the gap. In germline, CDR1 is MNHEY, CDR2 SVGEGT. This CDR3 is 12 amino acids long. The CDR3 protein is CASSLRVYEQYF. DNA of the CDR3: TGTGCCAGCAGCCTCAGGGTTTACGAGCAGTACTTC.

This clonotype came up a few times. The chain couples TRBV7-8 to TRBJ1-2; D unresolved. CDR1 and CDR2 from the germline V gene are SGHVS and FQNEAQ. Trimming left V 0 bases short and J 2 bases short, with 13 bases between. This CDR3 has 16 amino acids. CDR3 protein: CASSLARRERNYGYTF. The CDR3 region has the DNA TGTGCCAGCAGCTTAGCGCGACGGGAGAGGAACTATGGCTACACCTTC. The full variable domain, completed using reference TRBV7-8 and TRBJ1-2, is GAGVSQSPRYKVAKRGQDVALRCDPISGHVSLFWYQQALGQGPEFLTYFQNEAQLDKSGLPSDRFFAERPEGSVSTLKIQRTQQEDSAVYLCASSLARRERNYGYTFGSGTRLTVV.

This clonotype was seen more than once but under ten times. The chain has TRBV7-9 and TRBJ2-3, with D perhaps matching TRBD2 (6 bases). Germline V gene data show CDR1 as SEHNR and CDR2 as FQNEAQ (reference sequence). Trimming shortened V by 5 bases and J by 1 base, and 19 bases separated the two germline ends. The CDR3 extends over 17 amino acids. CDR3 protein: CASSRVGRTGGTDTQYF. CDR3 bases: TGTGCCAGCAGCCGCGTAGGGCGTACGGGGGGCACAGATACGCAGTATTTT.

This clonotype was found a few times. This chain links TRBV30 with TRBJ1-5; D is unresolved. This CDR3 is 13 amino acids long. V was pared by 7 bases and J by 4 bases, with 14 bases between. Germline-derived CDR1 and CDR2 are GTSNPN and SVGIG (reference sequence). In DNA, the CDR3 is TGTGCCTTCTCGGTGACGGGAAATCAGCCCCAGCATTTT. It is translated as CAFSVTGNQPQHF.

This clonotype has more than one count but fewer than ten. The rearrangement uses TRBV20-1 and TRBJ1-3, with D hard to call. Trimming shortened V by 1 base and J by 2 bases, and 12 bases separated the two germline ends. CDR1 is DFQATT, CDR2 SNEGSKA, per germline (reference sequence). The CDR3 has 15 residues. The CDR3 region has the DNA TGCAGTGCTAGAGGGTGGGGAGCAACTGGAAACACCATATATTTT. It specifies CSARGWGATGNTIYF.

V and J are TRBV7-9 and TRBJ2-4; 8 bases are a match to TRBD1. The CDR3 totals 15 residues. V shed 1 base and J 5 bases; nucleotides not matched to a gene: 4. Per the germline V gene, CDR1 is SEHNR and CDR2 is FQNEAQ (reference sequence). The CDR3 region is CASSLDRGAQNIQYF. CDR3 nucleotides: TGTGCCAGCAGCTTAGACAGGGGGGCCCAAAACATTCAGTACTTC.